Listed below are T cell receptor beta chains from one sample, sequenced in a study of T cells in Graves' hyperthyroidism and ophthalmopathy. A single record per CDR3 protein comes from TCRdb applying MiXCR to the multiplex PCR reads. The table shows a few hundred thousand distinct CDR3 sequences, with around 46% occurring only once. Source material: peripheral blood or thyroid tissue (not recorded which). The receptors derive from a woman aged 18 to 35 with Graves' hyperthyroidism. The CDR3 runs from the conserved cysteine through the conserved F or W. A D gene is named only where the DNA matches it firmly. A clone size is listed for some rows: how often the clone was seen (once, few, many), or a class if it is expanded.

V	size	J	D	DNA	CDR3
TRBV24-1	.	TRBJ2-4	TRBD1	TGTGCCACCAGTGACACGACAGGGGGGTTATCCATTCAGTACTTC	CATSDTTGGLSIQYF
TRBV6-5	few	TRBJ2-3	TRBD2	TGTGCCAGCAGTGAAACAAGCGGGAGCTCAGATACGCAGTATTTT	CASSETSGSSDTQYF
TRBV11-2	many	TRBJ2-5	.	TGTGCCAGCAGCCCGTTAAGGCAGGGTGAGACCCAGTACTTC	CASSPLRQGETQYF
TRBV24-1	.	TRBJ2-1	TRBD2	TGTGCCACCAGTGATCCGGGACTAGCGGGAGGGCCGAACAATGAGCAGTTCTTC	CATSDPGLAGGPNNEQFF
TRBV7-6	.	TRBJ2-7	TRBD2	TGTGCTCGAGCGGGAGGGAAAGGCGAGCAGTACTTC	CARAGGKGEQYF
TRBV7-2	once	TRBJ2-5	.	TGTGCCAGCGTGGGGGCGGGAGAATGGGAGACCCAGTACTTC	CASVGAGEWETQYF
TRBV2	.	TRBJ2-5	.	TGTGCCAGTTCACCCGGGGGACACCCCCAAGAGACCCAGTACTTC	CASSPGGHPQETQYF
TRBV19	.	TRBJ2-3	.	TGTGCCAGTAGTATGGTGGAGCTTACAGATACGCAGTATTTT	CASSMVELTDTQYF
TRBV29-1	.	TRBJ2-7	TRBD1	TGCAGCAACGACAGGGCCTCCGAGCAGTACTTC	CSNDRASEQYF
TRBV20-1	.	TRBJ2-7	.	TGCAGTGCTAGAGATGAAGGCAGGGCCTCCTACGAGCAGTACTTC	CSARDEGRASYEQYF
TRBV5-1	many	TRBJ1-2	.	TGCGCCAGCAGCCCCGGGGGAGACTATGGCTACACCTTC	CASSPGGDYGYTF
TRBV7-9	many	TRBJ1-2	.	TGTGCCAGCAGCTTAGAGAGCCGCCTCGAGGTGCGCCCCAGCACTTCTAACTATGGCTACACCTTC	CASSLESRLEVRPSTSNYGYTF
TRBV2	many	TRBJ2-2	.	TGTGCCAGCGTTCTGCCTAGCGCCGGGGAGCTGTTTTTT	CASVLPSAGELFF
TRBV24-1	few	TRBJ2-7	.	TGTGCCACCAGTGATGAATTCTACGAGCAGTACTTC	CATSDEFYEQYF
TRBV4-1	many	TRBJ2-5	.	TGCGCCAGCAGCCAATTACTACGGGAACGACAGAAGACCCAGTACTTC	CASSQLLRERQKTQYF
TRBV11-1	many	TRBJ1-1	TRBD1	TGTGCCAGCAGCGTAGACAGGGAGCGGACTGAAGCTTTCTTT	CASSVDRERTEAFF
TRBV7-9	many	TRBJ1-4	TRBD1	TGTGCCAGCAGCTGGCAGACAGGGGGCCAGGAAAAACTGTTTTTT	CASSWQTGGQEKLFF
TRBV30	many	TRBJ2-5	.	TGTGCCTGGCGGGTCCGCCACCAAGAGACCCAGTACTTC	CAWRVRHQETQYF
TRBV27	.	TRBJ2-6	.	TGTGCCAGCAGTTTATACCCCGGACTTCGCTCTGGGGCCAACGTCCTGACTTTC	CASSLYPGLRSGANVLTF
TRBV12-3/TRBV12-4	.	TRBJ1-2	.	TGTGCCAGCAGTATCTGCCGGGACACCCTTAACTATGGCTACACCTTC	CASSICRDTLNYGYTF
TRBV4-1	.	TRBJ1-1	.	TGCGCCAGCAGACTTACGGGGTTT	CASRLTGF
TRBV4-1	few	TRBJ1-4	.	TGCGCCAGCAGCCCGAGGGCCGAAAGGTATGAGAGGGAAAAACTGTTTTTT	CASSPRAERYEREKLFF
TRBV7-2	.	TRBJ2-5	.	TGTGCCAGCAGCCCCCCGGAGGGGTGGGGTCTCCAAGAGACCCAGTACTTC	CASSPPEGWGLQETQYF
TRBV9	many	TRBJ2-2	TRBD1	TGTGCCAGCAGCCCATGGACAGGCACGGGCGGGGAGCTGTTTTTT	CASSPWTGTGGELFF
TRBV10-3	.	TRBJ2-2	.	TGTGCCATCAGTGAGTCTGCCGGACGACCTGTCACCGGGGAGCTGTTTTTT	CAISESAGRPVTGELFF
TRBV12-3/TRBV12-4	.	TRBJ1-1	.	TGTGCCAGCAGTTTCGGCAGGGAAGAGGATGAAGCTTTCTTT	CASSFGREEDEAFF
TRBV29-1	.	TRBJ1-1	.	TGCAGCGCAGGGAGCACTGAAGCTTTCTTT	CSAGSTEAFF
TRBV7-2	.	TRBJ1-1	.	TGTGCCAGCAGCTTGGAGCGGGGGTCGAACACTGAAGCTTTCTTT	CASSLERGSNTEAFF
TRBV5-5	many	TRBJ2-7	TRBD2	TGTGCCAGCAGCTTGGCGCGGCCTAGCGGGTCCGACGAGCAGTACTTC	CASSLARPSGSDEQYF